The 13 T cell receptor beta chains below all came from one sample that was sequenced in a study of T cells in tuberculosis. Repertoires were generated with immunoSEQ multiplex PCR, while TCRdb's copy carries only in-frame clones and drops some. In the table there are tens of thousands of clones, just over 90% of which are singletons. Sequences were obtained from PBMCs. The receptors come from a donor aged 10-30 years with latent tuberculosis or without tuberculosis infection.

The chain couples TRBV2 to TRBJ1-2; D ambiguous. With 2 bases removed from V and 7 bases from J, the gap between germline ends came to 11 bases. The CDR3 has 13 amino acids. The germline V gene encodes CDR1 SNHLY and CDR2 FYNNEI. The CDR3 loop reads CASSETPVGGYTF. CDR3 bases: TGTGCCAGCAGTGAAACGCCAGTTGGTGGCTACACCTTC.

V gene TRBV7-2 combines with J gene TRBJ1-2, with 10 bases lining up with TRBD1. The V gene's germline CDR1 is SGHTA and CDR2 FQGNSA. V lost 5 bases and J lost 7; bases outside the gene matches: 10. This CDR3 is built from 15 residues. The CDR3 sequence: CASSATTGGYIGYTF. CDR3 DNA: TGTGCCAGCAGCGCCACGACAGGGGGCTATATTGGCTACACCTTC.

J is TRBJ2-1 and V is TRBV4-2, with 8 nucleotides matching TRBD2. CDR3 size: 17 residues. V lost 0 bases and J lost 4; bases outside the gene matches: 8. Germline CDR1 LGHNA, CDR2 YNFKEQ. CDR3 loop: CASSQDLGGRRYNEQFF. CDR3 nucleotides: TGTGCCAGCAGCCAAGATCTGGGCGGGAGGCGGTACAATGAGCAGTTCTTC.

The chain links TRBV19 to TRBJ2-7, with 9 bases that match TRBD1. V shed 4 bases and J 6 bases; nucleotides not matched to a gene: 16. Germline-derived CDR1 and CDR2 are LNHDA and SQIVND (reference sequence). The CDR3 runs to 17 residues. In DNA, the CDR3 is TGTGCCAGTAGTAAAGGGACAGGGACCGGACGCCGGAGCGAGCAGTACTTC. Its translation is CASSKGTGTGRRSEQYF. The full variable domain, rest sourced from reference TRBV19 and TRBJ2-7, is DGGITQSPKYLFRKEGQNVTLSCEQNLNHDAMYWYRQDPGQGLRLIYYSQIVNDFQKGDIAEGYSVSREKKESFPLTVTSAQKNPTAFYLCASSKGTGTGRRSEQYFGPGTRLTVT.

This clone occurred once. The chain carries TRBV5-1 and TRBJ2-1; the D is unclear. Looked up from germline, CDR1 is SGHRS and CDR2 is YFSETQ. This CDR3 is 12 amino acids long. V was trimmed by 0 bases and J by 7 bases, leaving 5 bases between them. CDR3 DNA sequence: TGCGCCAGCAGCTTGGCCGCGAATGAGCAGTTCTTC. The encoded protein is CASSLAANEQFF.

The V gene is TRBV6-1, the J gene TRBJ2-5; 12 bases are a match to TRBD2. Germline CDR1 MNHNS, CDR2 SASEGT. The CDR3 sequence is 15 residues long. The ends lost 4 bases at V and 2 bases at J; junction bases unmatched: 2. Written as DNA, the CDR3 is TGTGCCAGCAGTGGAGGACTAGCGGGGCAAGAGACCCAGTACTTC. It specifies CASSGGLAGQETQYF.

In the case of this clone: One end of the junction varies from germline; a read error may be responsible. J is TRBJ2-3 and V is TRBV7-7; D not resolved. This CDR3 contains 14 residues. Germline CDR1 SSHAT, CDR2 FNYEAQ (reference sequence). CDR3 coding DNA: TGTGCTAGCAGCCCCTCCCCTGGCACAGATACGCAGTATTTT. Residues: CASSPSPGTDTQYF.

The chain carries TRBV28 and TRBJ2-7, with a tentative D call TRBD1 (5 bases). The CDR3 has 13 residues. Deletions cut 2 bases from V and 2 bases from J, with 7 bases between. In germline, CDR1 is MDHEN, CDR2 SYDVKM. Here the CDR3 reads CASSLDSTYEQYF. In DNA, the CDR3 is TGTGCCAGCAGTTTAGACAGTACCTACGAGCAGTACTTC.

This chain joins TRBV21-1 and TRBJ2-5; TRBD2 is the table's D call, not checked against the DNA. TRBV21-1 is reported as a pseudogene. There are 21 residues in the CDR3. The CDR3 is CASSNLTRTWGRARGLETQYF. The CDR3 DNA is TGTGCCAGCAGCAACCTTACTCGCACTTGGGGGAGGGCCCGGGGGTTAGAGACCCAGTACTTC.

The chain uses TRBV18 and TRBJ2-1, with a weak D call TRBD2 (5 bases). The CDR3 extends over 16 amino acids. Germline CDR1 reads KGHSH; CDR2 reads LQKENI. V was trimmed by 3 bases and J by 0 bases, leaving 12 bases between them. CDR3: CASSPVGLPSYNEQFF. CDR3 nucleotide sequence: TGTGCCAGCTCACCCGTAGGACTCCCCTCCTACAATGAGCAGTTCTTC.

The chain carries TRBV5-1 and TRBJ2-3; 8 bases are a match to TRBD1. Trimming took 3 bases from V and 0 from J; bases not matched to a gene: 12. Looked up from germline, CDR1 is SGHRS and CDR2 is YFSETQ. The CDR3 is 18 amino acids. CDR3 sequence: CASSYGQGTVASTDTQYF. The CDR3, as DNA: TGCGCCAGCAGCTACGGACAGGGAACGGTTGCGAGCACAGATACGCAGTATTTT.

The chain has TRBV4-1 and TRBJ1-5, with 7 nucleotides matching TRBD1. Per germline, CDR1 MGHRA and CDR2 YSYEKL. This CDR3 contains 15 residues. Losses at the gene ends were 6 bases for V and 3 bases for J; bases not matched to a gene: 8. The DNA for the CDR3 is TGCGCCAGCAGTTCCTGGACAGGCACCAATCAGCCCCAGCATTTT. This encodes CASSSWTGTNQPQHF.

The chain links TRBV2 to TRBJ2-1; no definite D call. The CDR3 is made up of 16 amino acids. CDR1 is SNHLY and CDR2 is FYNNEI in the germline V gene. Trimming shortened V by 2 bases and J by 3 bases, and 14 bases separated the two germline ends. The CDR3 reads CASSESGRGHYNEQFF. The CDR3 DNA sequence: TGTGCCAGCAGTGAATCCGGTAGAGGCCACTACAATGAGCAGTTCTTC. The whole variable domain, remainder taken from reference TRBV2 and TRBJ2-1, is EPEVTQTPSHQVTQMGQEVILRCVPISNHLYFYWYRQILGQKVEFLVSFYNNEISEKSEIFDDQFSVERPDGSNFTLKIRSTKLEDSAMYFCASSESGRGHYNEQFFGPGTRLTVL.